The present T cell receptor (beta chain) was sequenced within a study of T cells after yellow fever vaccination. Across the whole study: The authors prepared low-cell-number fractions using SMART-Seq v4 Ultra Low Input. Study-wide results and caveats: Re-detected after boosting: most primary clones, about 96% of CD4 and 88% of CD8. Clonotypes shared by both compartments, CD4 and CD8, made up a small share. Contamination by abundant bulk-population clonotypes could be present in FACS-sorted repertoires.

This CDR3 is 12 amino acids long. V dropped 8 bases and J dropped 0 bases, with 6 bases sitting between them. TCRdb passed the 5' RACE reads through MiXCR, listing each CDR3 protein once. The top ten hold roughly 2.5% of the sample, which has 90,000 to 150,000 distinct CDR3 sequences, roughly 6.8% seen once. Remarks on this clonotype: Antigen unknown.

The clonotype originates from a man between 18 and 29 years old who received the YFV17D yellow fever vaccine. J is TRBJ2-3 and V is TRBV12-3 or TRBV12-4; a possible D gene is TRBD2 (6 bases). Here the sequenced sample was CD4+ T cells sorted from PBMCs, taken roughly 47 days after the first yellow fever vaccination. CDR3 sequence: CASGTSTDTQYF. Here the CDR3 DNA reads TGTGCCAGCGGGACTAGCACAGATACGCAGTATTTT.